Listed below are T cell receptor beta chains from one sample, sequenced in a study of somatic mutations in cytotoxic T cells in rheumatoid arthritis. The table came from immunoSEQ multiplex PCR; TCRdb's copy has only in-frame clones and leaves some out. Of around 29,000 clones listed, 75% to 85% are singletons. Sequencing was carried out using CD8+ T cells sorted from blood. These receptors originate from an adult with rheumatoid arthritis. Each CDR3 is given with its conserved first and last residue. The D gene is left open where the match is weak. Clone size, where shown, is once, few, many, or a class for clones that have expanded.

abundance,v_gene,j_gene,d_gene,CDR3aa,CDR3nt
.,TRBV10-3,TRBJ1-2,.,CAITAAGKEGNYGYTF,TGTGCCATCACGGCGGCAGGGAAAGAAGGAAATTATGGCTACACCTTC
.,TRBV4-1,TRBJ1-5,TRBD1,CASSRGTGSQPQHF,TGCGCCAGCAGCCGCGGGACAGGGAGTCAGCCCCAGCATTTT
.,TRBV11-2,TRBJ2-7,.,CASSSPKGGSYEQYF,TGTGCCAGCAGCTCTCCCAAAGGGGGCTCCTACGAGCAGTACTTC
.,TRBV5-1,TRBJ1-1,.,CASSLARGVATEAFF,TGCGCCAGCAGCTTGGCGAGGGGGGTTGCCACTGAAGCTTTCTTT
once,TRBV4-3,TRBJ2-2,.,CASSLGWGASGELFF,TGCGCCAGCAGCCTCGGGTGGGGGGCCTCCGGGGAGCTGTTTTTT
once,TRBV5-4,TRBJ1-1,.,CASSFRSLGTEAFF,TGTGCCAGCAGCTTTAGGTCCCTGGGCACTGAAGCTTTCTTT
.,TRBV7-9,TRBJ2-3,TRBD2,CASSSTPKREGRADTQYF,TGTGCCAGCAGCTCGACCCCAAAGCGGGAGGGCCGCGCAGATACGCAGTATTTT
.,TRBV7-2,TRBJ1-2,.,CASSLAVRDTYGYTF,TGTGCCAGCAGCTTAGCGGTCCGGGACACCTATGGCTACACCTTC
.,TRBV7-2,TRBJ2-7,TRBD2,CASSLGGGSSYEQYF,TGTGCCAGCAGCTTAGGGGGGGGGAGCTCCTACGAGCAGTACTTC
.,TRBV9,TRBJ2-2,.,CASREGDSTGELFF,TGTGCCAGCAGAGAGGGGGATTCCACCGGGGAGCTGTTTTTT
.,TRBV29-1,TRBJ2-7,.,CSVGEGHSYEQYF,TGCAGCGTTGGAGAGGGGCATTCCTACGAGCAGTACTTC
.,TRBV6-5,TRBJ2-1,TRBD2,CASRASGGDYNEQFF,TGTGCCAGCAGGGCGTCGGGGGGGGACTACAATGAGCAGTTCTTC
few,TRBV4-1,TRBJ1-1,.,CASSLGGATEAFF,TGCGCCAGCAGCCTAGGGGGGGCCACTGAAGCTTTCTTT
.,TRBV28,TRBJ1-5,.,CATLGQSLGIRNQPQHF,TGTGCCACCCTAGGACAGAGCCTAGGAATACGCAATCAGCCCCAGCATTTT
.,TRBV19,TRBJ1-5,.,CASSIVQGWDQPQHF,TGTGCCAGTAGTATAGTCCAGGGCTGGGATCAGCCCCAGCATTTT
.,TRBV29-1,TRBJ2-3,.,CSARAGAGNTQYF,TGCAGCGCCCGAGCAGGGGCCGGAAATACGCAGTATTTT
.,TRBV27,TRBJ1-5,.,CASSSQGFGNQPQHF,TGTGCCAGCAGTTCCCAGGGCTTCGGCAATCAGCCCCAGCATTTT
once,TRBV5-1,TRBJ1-4,TRBD1,CASSKPTGTGDEKLFF,TGCGCCAGCAGCAAACCAACCGGGACAGGGGACGAAAAACTGTTTTTT
.,TRBV5-4,TRBJ2-1,.,CASRQERKDEQFF,TGTGCCAGCAGACAAGAGCGGAAGGATGAGCAGTTCTTC
few,TRBV9,TRBJ2-2,.,CASSASQNTGELFF,TGTGCCAGCAGCGCCTCACAGAACACCGGGGAGCTGTTTTTT
medium-sized,TRBV6-4,TRBJ2-3,TRBD2,CASSRTSGSTDTQYF,TGTGCCAGCAGTAGGACTAGCGGGAGCACAGATACGCAGTATTTT
.,TRBV5-6,TRBJ2-5,.,CASSSPPETQYF,TGTGCCAGCAGCTCCCCCCCGGAGACCCAGTACTTC
.,TRBV7-9,TRBJ2-4,.,CASSREAGLAKNIQYF,TGTGCCAGCAGCAGGGAGGCGGGCCTAGCCAAAAACATTCAGTACTTC
.,TRBV4-1,TRBJ2-3,.,CASSQDPRPDTQYF,TGCGCCAGCAGCCAAGATCCCCGGCCAGATACGCAGTATTTT
.,TRBV4-3,TRBJ1-1,.,CASSQAYSHTEAFF,TGCGCCAGCAGCCAAGCATACAGCCACACTGAAGCTTTCTTT
.,TRBV28,TRBJ1-3,TRBD1,CASSPTRTGSGNTIYF,TGTGCCAGCAGTCCCACCCGGACAGGATCTGGAAACACCATATATTTT
.,TRBV4-2,TRBJ2-3,TRBD2,CASSQGSGGAVDTQYF,TGTGCCAGCAGCCAGGGTAGCGGGGGGGCGGTAGATACGCAGTATTTT
.,TRBV5-1,TRBJ2-7,.,CASSGSGSYEQYF,TGCGCCAGCAGCGGGTCTGGCTCCTACGAGCAGTACTTC
.,TRBV9,TRBJ2-3,.,CASSVSEDTQYF,TGTGCCAGCAGCGTCAGCGAAGATACGCAGTATTTT
.,TRBV6-1,TRBJ2-7,TRBD2,CASSPGTSSYEQYF,TGTGCCAGCAGCCCCGGGACTAGCAGTTACGAGCAGTACTTC
.,TRBV4-3,TRBJ1-1,.,CASSQDGGRGIEAFF,TGCGCCAGCAGCCAAGATGGGGGCAGAGGAATAGAAGCTTTCTTT
.,TRBV10-2,TRBJ2-5,TRBD2,CASSPSGSNQETQYF,TGCGCCAGCAGCCCTAGCGGGAGTAATCAAGAGACCCAGTACTTC
.,TRBV7-2,TRBJ1-4,.,CASSLLAGGAGNEKLFF,TGTGCCAGCAGCTTATTGGCCGGGGGCGCGGGTAATGAAAAACTGTTTTTT
.,TRBV5-1,TRBJ2-3,.,CASSLSSLWDTQYF,TGCGCCAGCAGCTTGTCCTCTTTATGGGATACGCAGTATTTT
.,TRBV6-6,TRBJ2-3,TRBD2,CASSYSSLAGADTQYF,TGTGCCAGCAGTTACTCGAGCCTAGCGGGAGCAGATACGCAGTATTTT
.,TRBV5-4,TRBJ1-2,TRBD1,CASSPGGAGGYTF,TGTGCCAGCAGCCCAGGGGGCGCTGGTGGCTACACCTTC
.,TRBV25-1,TRBJ2-7,TRBD2,CASSPWEGANEQYF,TGTGCCAGCAGTCCCTGGGAGGGCGCCAACGAGCAGTACTTC
.,TRBV19,TRBJ1-1,TRBD1,CASSIRQGAMNTEAFF,TGTGCCAGTAGTATTCGACAGGGGGCGATGAACACTGAAGCTTTCTTT
.,TRBV11-2,TRBJ2-3,TRBD2,CASRGAGTSGGASDTQYF,TGTGCCAGCCGGGGGGCCGGGACTAGCGGGGGGGCCTCAGATACGCAGTATTTT
.,TRBV7-8,TRBJ2-7,.,CASSPAPALTSYEQYF,TGTGCCAGCAGCCCTGCCCCAGCGTTGACCTCCTACGAGCAGTACTTC
.,TRBV10-3,TRBJ1-4,TRBD1,CAISEGDRLNEKLFF,TGTGCCATCAGTGAGGGGGACAGGCTAAATGAAAAACTGTTTTTT
.,TRBV2,TRBJ1-2,.,CASTGARDINYGYTF,TGTGCCAGCACAGGGGCCCGAGACATTAACTATGGCTACACCTTC
.,TRBV27,TRBJ2-7,.,CASLGYNGTSYEQYF,TGTGCCAGCCTTGGCTATAATGGGACTTCCTACGAGCAGTACTTC
.,TRBV27,TRBJ1-5,.,CASSLGGFVGNQPQHF,TGTGCCAGCAGTTTAGGAGGGTTTGTAGGCAATCAGCCCCAGCATTTT
.,TRBV14,TRBJ1-2,.,CASSRREPTNYGYTF,TGTGCCAGCAGCCGCAGGGAGCCTACTAACTATGGCTACACCTTC
.,TRBV10-2,TRBJ2-5,TRBD1,CASSATGGAGETQYF,TGCGCCAGCAGTGCGACAGGGGGCGCGGGAGAGACCCAGTACTTC
.,TRBV21-1,TRBJ2-1,.,CASSEYSSYNEQFF,TGTGCCAGCAGCGAGTACAGCTCCTACAATGAGCAGTTCTTC
.,TRBV19,TRBJ2-1,.,CASRESARAYNEQFF,TGTGCCAGTAGAGAATCGGCAAGGGCCTACAATGAGCAGTTCTTC
.,TRBV9,TRBJ1-1,.,CASSVASMNTEAFF,TGTGCCAGCAGCGTAGCCAGCATGAACACTGAAGCTTTCTTT
.,TRBV7-6,TRBJ2-7,.,CASSSRRETAEQYF,TGTGCCAGCAGCTCAAGACGGGAAACAGCCGAGCAGTACTTC
once,TRBV7-9,TRBJ2-1,.,CASSLEGNEQFF,TGTGCCAGCAGCTTAGAGGGGAATGAGCAGTTCTTC
few,TRBV19,TRBJ1-5,.,CASSEQGPQPQHF,TGTGCCAGTAGTGAACAGGGCCCTCAGCCCCAGCATTTT
.,TRBV14,TRBJ2-4,.,CASSQEAARGEAKNIQYF,TGTGCCAGCAGCCAAGAGGCGGCGAGGGGAGAAGCCAAAAACATTCAGTACTTC
.,TRBV7-9,TRBJ1-1,.,CASRPQNTEAFF,TGTGCCAGCAGGCCCCAAAACACTGAAGCTTTCTTT